Following are 4 T cell receptor beta chains from one sample sequenced in a study of T cell responses to AZD1222 COVID-19 vaccine. Assay used: immunoSEQ multiplex PCR; TCRdb lists only in-frame clones, some missing. The repertoire holds approximately 190,000 clones, around 93% seen once, with over 0.95% in the top ten. This specimen consisted of peripheral blood, obtained 28 days after the second AZD1222 dose. Receptors were obtained from an adult who received the AZD1222 COVID-19 vaccine.

The chain carries TRBV5-1 and TRBJ2-4; 9 bases fit TRBD2. Germline CDR1 SGHRS, CDR2 YFSETQ. Trimming at V came to 0 bases and at J to 5 bases, leaving 9 bases not matched to a gene. There are 17 residues in the CDR3. This CDR3 is CASSLAGVAGAQNIQYF. CDR3 bases: TGCGCCAGCAGCTTGGCCGGGGTAGCGGGGGCCCAAAACATTCAGTACTTC.

V usage is TRBV7-9 and J usage is TRBJ2-7; D gene ambiguous. V dropped 3 bases and J dropped 2 bases, with 17 bases sitting between them. Per germline, CDR1 SEHNR and CDR2 FQNEAQ (reference sequence). The CDR3 covers 16 residues. The CDR3 DNA reads as TGTGCCAGCAGCTTCGACGAGACCGCGCGGCCCTACGAGCAGTACTTC. Protein product: CASSFDETARPYEQYF.

J is TRBJ1-5 and V is TRBV25-1, with D perhaps matching TRBD1 (5 bases). CDR3 length equals 15 residues. V lost 2 bases and J lost 1, with 9 bases in between. From germline, CDR1 is MGHDK and CDR2 SYGVNS. DNA of the CDR3: TGTGCCAGCAGTGAACCGGGACCGAGCAATCAGCCCCAGCATTTT. Its protein is CASSEPGPSNQPQHF. The variable domain in full, completed from reference TRBV25-1 and TRBJ1-5, reads EADIYQTPRYLVIGTGKKITLECSQTMGHDKMYWYQQDPGMELHLIHYSYGVNSTEKGDLSSESTVSRIRTEHFPLTLESARPSHTSQYLCASSEPGPSNQPQHFGDGTRLSIL.

V usage is TRBV5-4 and J usage is TRBJ1-4, with D unresolved. The ends were cut back, 3 bases at V and 7 bases at J, with 13 bases in the middle. CDR3 length equals 14 residues. The germline V gene encodes CDR1 SGHNT and CDR2 YYREEE (reference sequence). For the CDR3, the DNA is TGTGCCAGCAGCTATCGGGGTGGTAGTGAAAAACTGTTTTTT. This encodes CASSYRGGSEKLFF.